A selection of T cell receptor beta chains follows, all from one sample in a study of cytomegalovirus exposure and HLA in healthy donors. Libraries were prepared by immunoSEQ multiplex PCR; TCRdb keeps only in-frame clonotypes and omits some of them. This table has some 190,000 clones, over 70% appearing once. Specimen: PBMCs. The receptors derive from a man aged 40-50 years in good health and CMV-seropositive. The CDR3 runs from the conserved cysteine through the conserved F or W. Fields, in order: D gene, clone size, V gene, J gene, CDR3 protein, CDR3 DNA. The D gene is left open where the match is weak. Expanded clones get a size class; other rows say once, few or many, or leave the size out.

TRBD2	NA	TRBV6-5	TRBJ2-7	CASSYSGTSGYEQYF	TGTGCCAGCAGTTACTCCGGGACTAGCGGTTACGAGCAGTACTTC
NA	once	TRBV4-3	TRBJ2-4	CASSQTRARANSQYF	TGCGCCAGCAGCCAAACCCGGGCCAGGGCAAACAGTCAGTACTTC
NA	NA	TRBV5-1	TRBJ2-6	CASKTQPGSGANVLTF	TGCGCCAGCAAAACCCAACCAGGGTCTGGGGCCAACGTCCTGACTTTC
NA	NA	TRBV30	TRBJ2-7	CAWRKGTLTYEQYF	TGTGCCTGGAGAAAAGGGACTCTAACCTACGAGCAGTACTTC
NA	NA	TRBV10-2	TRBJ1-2	CASTTPGQFNYGYTF	TGCGCCAGCACCACTCCAGGACAGTTTAACTATGGCTACACCTTC
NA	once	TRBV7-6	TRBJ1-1	CASSLERATEAFF	TGTGCCAGCAGCTTAGAGAGGGCCACTGAAGCTTTCTTT
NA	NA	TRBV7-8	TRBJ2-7	CASSLDRGDEQYF	TGTGCCAGCAGCTTAGACCGGGGAGACGAGCAGTACTTC
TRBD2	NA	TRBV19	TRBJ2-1	CASSIALWPLLAGVPAGGDEQFF	TGTGCCAGTAGTATAGCCCTTTGGCCTTTACTAGCGGGAGTACCAGCGGGGGGGGATGAGCAGTTCTTC
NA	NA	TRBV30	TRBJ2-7	CAWSVLPHRDSYEQYF	TGTGCCTGGAGTGTACTACCACACAGGGACTCCTACGAGCAGTACTTC
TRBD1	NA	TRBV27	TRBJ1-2	CASSLDRGPLYGYTF	TGTGCCAGCAGTTTAGACAGGGGGCCCCTCTATGGCTACACCTTC
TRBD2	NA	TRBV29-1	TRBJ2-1	CSVEGGRVENEQFF	TGCAGCGTTGAAGGCGGGAGGGTGGAGAATGAGCAGTTCTTC
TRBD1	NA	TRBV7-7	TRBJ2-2	CASRDRLTGELFF	TGTGCTAGCAGGGACAGACTCACCGGGGAGCTGTTTTTT
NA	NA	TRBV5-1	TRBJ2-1	CASSSGSYNEQFF	TGCGCCAGCAGCTCGGGATCCTACAATGAGCAGTTCTTC
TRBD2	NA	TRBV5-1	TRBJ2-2	CASSLERERLTGELFF	TGCGCCAGCAGCTTGGAGCGGGAGCGACTCACCGGGGAGCTGTTTTTT
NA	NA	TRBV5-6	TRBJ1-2	CASSHRVGDYGYTF	TGTGCCAGCAGCCACAGGGTTGGGGACTATGGCTACACCTTC
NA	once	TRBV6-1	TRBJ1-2	CASSEGQSYGYTF	TGTGCCAGCAGTGAAGGACAGAGCTATGGCTACACCTTC
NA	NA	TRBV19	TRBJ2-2	CASSRAGSTGELFF	TGTGCCAGTAGTCGGGCGGGATCAACCGGGGAGCTGTTTTTT
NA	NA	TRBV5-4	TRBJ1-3	CASSSAGGTFSGNTIYF	TGTGCCAGCAGCTCCGCCGGGGGGACCTTCTCTGGAAACACCATATATTTT
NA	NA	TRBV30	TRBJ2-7	CAWSVPSGQYF	TGTGCCTGGAGTGTACCAAGCGGGCAGTACTTC
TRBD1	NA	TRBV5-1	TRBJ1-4	CASSSFGQGAGEKLFF	TGCGCCAGCAGCTCTTTCGGACAGGGGGCGGGTGAAAAACTGTTTTTT
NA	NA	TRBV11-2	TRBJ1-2	CASSSLYGDGYTF	TGTGCCAGCAGCTCCCTATACGGAGATGGCTACACCTTC
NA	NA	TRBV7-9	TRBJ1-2	CATLETRNGYTF	TGTGCCACCCTAGAAACGAGGAATGGCTACACCTTC
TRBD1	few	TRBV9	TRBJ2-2	CASSVETGATGELFF	TGTGCCAGCAGCGTTGAGACAGGGGCCACCGGGGAGCTGTTTTTT
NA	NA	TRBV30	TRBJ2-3	CALNRELRTDTQYF	TGTGCCCTCAACCGGGAGCTCCGTACAGATACGCAGTATTTT
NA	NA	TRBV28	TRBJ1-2	CASSLLGGEGPGDGYTF	TGTGCCAGCAGCCTCTTAGGAGGGGAGGGCCCGGGAGATGGCTACACCTTC
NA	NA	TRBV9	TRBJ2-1	CASSVRGTSSYNEQFF	TGTGCCAGCAGCGTAAGGGGTACGAGCTCCTACAATGAGCAGTTCTTC
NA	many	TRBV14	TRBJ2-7	CASSPQGQGFEQYF	TGTGCCAGCAGTCCGCAGGGCCAAGGCTTCGAGCAGTACTTC
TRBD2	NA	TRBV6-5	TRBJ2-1	CASRIAGEGYNEQFF	TGTGCCAGCAGAATAGCGGGAGAAGGGTACAATGAGCAGTTCTTC
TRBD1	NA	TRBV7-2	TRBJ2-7	CASSLGQGSGEQYF	TGTGCCAGCAGCTTAGGACAGGGAAGTGGAGAGCAGTACTTC
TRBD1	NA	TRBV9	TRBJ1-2	CASSLRDRGSYGYTF	TGTGCCAGCAGCCTCAGGGACAGGGGAAGCTATGGCTACACCTTC
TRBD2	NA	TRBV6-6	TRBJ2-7	CASSLLADSYEQYF	TGTGCCAGCAGTCTACTAGCGGACTCCTACGAGCAGTACTTC
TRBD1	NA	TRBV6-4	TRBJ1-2	CASSDSKSRGIDGYTF	TGTGCCAGCAGTGACTCGAAGTCCAGGGGGATTGATGGCTACACCTTC
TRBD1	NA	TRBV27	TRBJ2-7	CASSSGTGVAEQYF	TGTGCCAGCAGCTCCGGGACAGGGGTGGCCGAGCAGTACTTC
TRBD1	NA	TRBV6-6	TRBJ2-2	CASRPTGGNGELFF	TGTGCCAGCCGCCCGACAGGGGGGAACGGGGAGCTGTTTTTT
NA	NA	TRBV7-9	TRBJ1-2	CASSVAGSFYGYTF	TGTGCCAGCAGCGTCGCGGGATCCTTCTATGGCTACACCTTC
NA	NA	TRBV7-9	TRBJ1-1	CASSLVGARRVATEAFF	TGTGCCAGCAGCTTAGTTGGGGCCCGGAGGGTCGCCACTGAAGCTTTCTTT
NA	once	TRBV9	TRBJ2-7	CASSAGEGGRQYF	TGTGCCAGCAGCGCTGGCGAGGGCGGCCGGCAGTACTTC
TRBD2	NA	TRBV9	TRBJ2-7	CASSVGLLAGGPDYEQYF	TGTGCCAGCAGCGTAGGATTACTAGCGGGAGGGCCCGATTACGAGCAGTACTTC